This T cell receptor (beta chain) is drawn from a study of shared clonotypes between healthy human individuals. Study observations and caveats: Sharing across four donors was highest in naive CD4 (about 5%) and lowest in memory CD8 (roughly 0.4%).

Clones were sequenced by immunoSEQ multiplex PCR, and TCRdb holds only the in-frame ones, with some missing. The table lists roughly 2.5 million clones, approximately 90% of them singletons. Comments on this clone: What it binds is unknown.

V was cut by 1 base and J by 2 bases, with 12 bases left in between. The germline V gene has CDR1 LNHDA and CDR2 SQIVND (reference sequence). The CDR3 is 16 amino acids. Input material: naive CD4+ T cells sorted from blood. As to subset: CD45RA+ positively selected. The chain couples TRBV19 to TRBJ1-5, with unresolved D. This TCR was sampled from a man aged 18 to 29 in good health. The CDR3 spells CASSIGAGEGNQPQHF. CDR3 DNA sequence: TGTGCCAGTAGTATAGGGGCGGGCGAAGGCAATCAGCCCCAGCATTTT.